This T cell receptor beta chain emerged from a study of T-cell memory formation after mild COVID-19. General study results and limits: Memory cells collected pre-infection included some clones that later responded, suggesting cross-reactive memory joined. Clones which contracted sat mainly in CM and EM if CD4+, and in EMRA if CD8+. Confirmation of SARS-CoV-2 specificity was lacking for second-wave clones peaking day 37.

Trimming shortened V by 1 base and J by 4 bases, and 9 bases separated the two germline ends. Germline V gene lookup returns CDR1 MNHEY and CDR2 SMNVEV (reference sequence). The CDR3 is 14 amino acids. This clonotype was observed a handful of times. Its antigen remains unknown. Using constant-segment primers, 5'RACE produced TCR alpha and TCR beta cDNA libraries carrying sample barcodes and UMIs. MiXCR, applied by TCRdb to the 5' RACE reads, yields one record per CDR3 protein. Among some 250,000 distinct CDR3 sequences listed, approximately 18% were seen once. The sample comprised PBMCs or a T cell subset sorted from them (not recorded which). This receptor was identified in a man younger than 30 who had mild COVID-19 (a few samples of this study predate the infection). Cell type and time point are not known. The chain combines TRBV27 with TRBJ2-3, with D maybe TRBD1 (5 bases). CDR3 in DNA: TGTGCCAGCAGTTTATTCTCAGGGCCAGATACGCAGTATTTT. This gives the protein CASSLFSGPDTQYF.